The 6 T cell receptor beta chains reported below all come from one sample, sequenced in a study of cytomegalovirus exposure and HLA in healthy donors. Researchers ran the PCR with 60 Vbeta and 13 Jbeta primers. Measured with immunoSEQ multiplex PCR; TCRdb has only the in-frame clones, and not every one. This table holds approximately 150,000 clones, around four fifths found once. Sequencing was performed on PBMCs. The origin of the receptors is a man aged 25-45 years in good health and CMV-seronegative.

This clone was seen ten or more times. This chain joins TRBV4-3 and TRBJ2-3, with a weak D call TRBD2 (6 bases). This CDR3 comprises 17 residues. The ends were cut back, 0 bases at V and 1 base at J, with 14 bases in the middle. Germline V lookup: CDR1 LGHNA, CDR2 YSLEER. CDR3 amino acids: CASSQDVEGAGTDTQYF. In DNA form, the CDR3 reads TGCGCCAGCAGCCAAGACGTGGAGGGAGCGGGCACAGATACGCAGTATTTT.

The rearrangement links TRBV30 to TRBJ1-1; D is undetermined. The CDR3 runs to 13 residues. Germline CDR1 GTSNPN, CDR2 SVGIG (reference sequence). Trimming left V 3 bases short and J 0 bases short, with 8 bases between. CDR3 in DNA: TGTGCCTGGAGCAGATACATGAACACTGAAGCTTTCTTT. It is translated as CAWSRYMNTEAFF.

This clone was detected only a few times. The CDR3 bases are TGCGCCAGCAGCCCGGGACAGGGGGCCGTCGGGGAGCTGTTTTTT. Encoded protein: CASSPGQGAVGELFF. This chain joins TRBV5-1 and TRBJ2-2; 12 bases fit TRBD1. CDR1 and CDR2 (germline): SGHRS, YFSETQ. The CDR3 is made up of 15 amino acids. J gave up 7 bases and V 4 bases, and 5 bases lay outside the gene matches.

The genes are TRBV9 and TRBJ2-1; 7 bases are shared with TRBD1. Germline loops: CDR1 SGDLS, CDR2 YYNGEE. This CDR3 is 16 amino acids long. V shed 3 bases and J 2 bases; nucleotides not matched to a gene: 8. Written as DNA, the CDR3 is TGTGCCAGCAGCGCAACGGGGACAGTAACCTACAATGAGCAGTTCTTC. Translation gives CASSATGTVTYNEQFF.

In DNA form, the CDR3 reads TGTGCCAGTATACCCCGGTACGAGCAGTACTTC. Translation gives CASIPRYEQYF. This chain connects TRBV19 to TRBJ2-7, with D unclear. Germline V CDR1 and CDR2: LNHDA, SQIVND (reference sequence). Trimming shortened V by 7 bases and J by 4 bases, and 8 bases separated the two germline ends. This CDR3 comprises 11 residues.

This clone was seen a handful of times. The CDR3: CASSPPGLAERTQYF. CDR3 in DNA: TGTGCCAGCTCACCGCCCGGACTAGCGGAGCGGACCCAGTACTTC. This sequence joins TRBV18 and TRBJ2-5, with 10 bases identical to TRBD2. Germline V gives CDR1 KGHSH, CDR2 LQKENI. There are 15 residues in the CDR3. Trimming at V came to 3 bases and at J to 7 bases, leaving 8 bases not matched to a gene.